This TCR delta chain appears in the sequencing data of a study of γδ T cells in repeated Plasmodium falciparum infection. In the study overall: Age- and gender-matched Australian children served as comparison for malaria-exposed Malian children. Each infection was followed by sampling at 21 days, plus baseline and some pre-infection draws. Broader study findings: Repeated controlled infections reportedly drove waves of new clonotype selection in Vdelta2-negative, mostly Vdelta1+, gammadelta repertoires.

This clone appeared many times. Its specificity is not known. TRG and TRD sequences were obtained from every sorted gammadelta sample. TCRdb called clones from the multiplex PCR reads again using CATT. The top ten clones hold 9% to 10% of a sample with about 93,000 delta-chain clones, approximately 0.96% of them seen once. This CDR3 has 21 amino acids. V shed 0 bases and J 3 bases; nucleotides not matched to a gene: 22. The germline gives CDR1 TSWWSYY, CDR2 QGS. Bulk repertoires came from Vgamma9/Vdelta2+ or Vdelta2-negative gammadelta T cells flow-sorted from PBMC. J is TRDJ1 and V is TRDV1, with 7 positions matching TRDD3. The sample consisted of gamma-delta T cells from blood. The TCR sequence derives from a pool of human donors (malaria-infected and uninfected, not separated). This CDR3 reads CALGELPIPLLGTRGSDKLIF. The DNA for the CDR3 is TGTGCTCTTGGGGAACTCCCAATTCCCTTACTGGGGACCCGGGGATCCGATAAACTCATCTTT.